A single sample is the source of the 11 T cell receptor beta chains below, sequenced in a study of tumor-infiltrating lymphocytes in localized non-small cell lung cancer. Some clones are missing from TCRdb's copy, which holds only in-frame ones; the method was immunoSEQ multiplex PCR. Of 12,000 to 15,000 clones detected, about two thirds appear once; the ten largest clones hold 22%. Sample: uninvolved lung tissue not adjacent to the tumor. The receptors were sampled from a human donor with non-small cell lung cancer.

A few counts support this clone. J is TRBJ2-3 and V is TRBV7-2, with D maybe TRBD2 (5 bases). The CDR3 has 15 residues. Germline V gene lookup returns CDR1 SGHTA and CDR2 FQGNSA. V was clipped by 5 bases and J by 8 bases, with 20 bases between them. CDR3 coding DNA: TGTGCCAGCAGCCCCCCGCGTCTAGCTGCGGGTACGCAGTATTTT. It codes for CASSPPRLAAGTQYF.

The gene calls are TRBV7-9 and TRBJ2-7; D call uncertain. CDR1 and CDR2 (germline): SEHNR, FQNEAQ (reference sequence). This CDR3 is built from 15 residues. Between the trimmed V and J ends, which lost 3 bases and 0 bases, there was a span of 12 bases. CDR3 in DNA: TGTGCCAGCAGCTTCAGTCAGTTGGACTCCTACGAGCAGTACTTC. Translated, it gives CASSFSQLDSYEQYF.

CDR3 coding DNA: TGTGCCAGCAGCCAGGACCCCCCGAATCGGGGGCTCGGGGGCTACACCTTC. Protein: CASSQDPPNRGLGGYTF. The V call is TRBV14, the J call TRBJ1-2; perhaps TRBD1 as D (6 bases). Germline CDR1 SGHDN, CDR2 FVKESK. Trimming stripped 3 bases from V and 8 bases from J, with 25 bases between. The CDR3 loop spans 17 amino acids.

V and J are TRBV27 and TRBJ2-1; D unclear. CDR1 is MNHEY, CDR2 SMNVEV, per germline (reference sequence). The CDR3 totals 14 residues. The germline V and J ends were trimmed by 2 bases and 8 bases, with 13 bases remaining between them. CDR3 protein: CASSLMGSGDEQFF. In DNA form, the CDR3 reads TGTGCCAGCAGTTTAATGGGCAGTGGGGATGAGCAGTTCTTC.

The CDR3 sequence is CAWRAPRDSKRYGYTF. The CDR3 coding sequence is TGTGCCTGGAGGGCCCCTCGGGACTCGAAGCGTTATGGCTACACCTTC. The chain couples TRBV30 to TRBJ1-2, with D possibly TRBD1 on 5 matching bases. V lost 3 bases to trimming and J lost 5 bases, with 22 bases between them. The CDR3 runs to 16 residues. The germline V gene encodes CDR1 GTSNPN and CDR2 SVGIG (reference sequence).

This rearrangement joins TRBV11-2 to TRBJ2-5; D remains ambiguous. The germline CDR1 and CDR2 sequences are SGHAT and FQNNGV. This CDR3 has 11 residues. The germline V and J ends were trimmed by 5 bases and 5 bases, with 6 bases remaining between them. The CDR3 here is CASSMTETQYF. The CDR3 coding sequence is TGTGCCAGCAGCATGACCGAGACCCAGTACTTC. The entire variable domain, with the rest obtained from reference TRBV11-2 and TRBJ2-5, is as follows: EAGVAQSPRYKIIEKRQSVAFWCNPISGHATLYWYQQILGQGPKLLIQFQNNGVVDDSQLPKDRFSAERLKGVDSTLKIQPAKLEDSAVYLCASSMTETQYFGPGTRLLVL.

The chain couples TRBV15 to TRBJ1-1; D is undetermined. Germline loops: CDR1 LNHNV, CDR2 YYDKDF (reference sequence). The CDR3 extends over 14 amino acids. V gave up 5 bases and J gave up 3 bases, with 13 bases separating them. The CDR3 loop reads CATSFHVRDTEAFF. DNA for the CDR3: TGTGCCACCAGCTTTCACGTCAGAGACACTGAAGCTTTCTTT.

This clone is termed medium-sized. The V and J genes are TRBV18 and TRBJ1-6, with TRBD1 identical over 10 bases. CDR3 length equals 14 residues. CDR1 is KGHSH and CDR2 is LQKENI in the germline V gene. V shed 6 bases, J shed 10 bases, and the junction held 6 bases outside the gene matches. Here the CDR3 DNA reads TGTGCCAGCTCCCTAGACAGGGGGCTATCACCCCTCCACTTT. This sequence encodes CASSLDRGLSPLHF.

V is TRBV16 and J is TRBJ1-2, with 8 bases aligning to TRBD1. V lost 8 bases, J lost 7 bases, and 15 bases stayed unmatched. Germline CDR1 reads KGHSY; CDR2 reads FQNENV. The CDR3 totals 15 residues. The CDR3 DNA reads TGTGCCAGCGGCTCCTTGGATCAGGGGGCGCTTGGCTACACCTTC. This gives the protein CASGSLDQGALGYTF.

The gene calls are TRBV2 and TRBJ2-1; 7 bases fit TRBD1. After removal of 8 bases from V and 2 bases from J, the junction contained 9 bases not matched to a gene. CDR1 SNHLY and CDR2 FYNNEI come from the germline V gene. The CDR3 length is 15 residues. Here the CDR3 DNA reads TGTGCCAGCCCCCGCCCCAGGGGGACCTACAATGAGCAGTTCTTC. Amino acids: CASPRPRGTYNEQFF.

The rearrangement links TRBV9 to TRBJ2-2; D might be TRBD2 (6 bases). V was clipped by 0 bases and J by 3 bases, with 6 bases between them. The CDR3 covers 14 residues. The germline V gene encodes CDR1 SGDLS and CDR2 YYNGEE. The chain's CDR3 is CASSVAGDTGELFF. The CDR3 DNA is TGTGCCAGCAGCGTAGCGGGGGACACCGGGGAGCTGTTTTTT. The whole variable domain, remainder taken from reference TRBV9 and TRBJ2-2, is DSGVTQTPKHLITATGQRVTLRCSPRSGDLSVYWYQQSLDQGLQFLIQYYNGEERAKGNILERFSAQQFPDLHSELNLSSLELGDSALYFCASSVAGDTGELFFGEGSRLTVL.